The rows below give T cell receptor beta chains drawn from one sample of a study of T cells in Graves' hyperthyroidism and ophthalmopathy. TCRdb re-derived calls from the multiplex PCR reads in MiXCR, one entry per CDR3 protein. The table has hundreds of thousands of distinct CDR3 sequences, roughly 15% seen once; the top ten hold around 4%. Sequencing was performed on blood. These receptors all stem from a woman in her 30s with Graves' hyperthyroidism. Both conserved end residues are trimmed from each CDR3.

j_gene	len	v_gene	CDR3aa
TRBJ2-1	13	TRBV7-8	ASSSTSGRDNEQF
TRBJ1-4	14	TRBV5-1	ASSWKGTGGPEKLF
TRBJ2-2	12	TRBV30	ARSRNRGIGELF
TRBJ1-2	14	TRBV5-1	ASSLTTGITNYGYT
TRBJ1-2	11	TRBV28	ASSPATVYGYT
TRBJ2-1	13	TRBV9	ASSVSGTGGDEQF
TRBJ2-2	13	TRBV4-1	ASSQEDRNTGELF
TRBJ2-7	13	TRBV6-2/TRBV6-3	ASSYQGYLSYEQY
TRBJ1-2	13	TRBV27	ASSLSPSGLYGYT
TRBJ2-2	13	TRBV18	ASSPQSAGTGELF
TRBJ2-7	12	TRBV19	ASSIGADYYEQY
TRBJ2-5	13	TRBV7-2	ASSLDGRARETQY
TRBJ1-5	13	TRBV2	ASSLEQGSEQPQH
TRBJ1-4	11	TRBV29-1	SGGTGNNEKLF
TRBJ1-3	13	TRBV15	ATSADRNSGNTIY
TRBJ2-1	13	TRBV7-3	ASSSNRAYYNEQF
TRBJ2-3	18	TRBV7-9	ASSLPHSGEDRSSTDTQY
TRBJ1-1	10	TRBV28	ASVRGWTEAF
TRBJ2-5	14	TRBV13	ASSWRLAAHQETQY
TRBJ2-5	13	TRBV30	AWSVGPLSLETQY
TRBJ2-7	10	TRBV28	ASRGDSLEQY
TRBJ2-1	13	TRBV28	ASSLPGVSYNEQF
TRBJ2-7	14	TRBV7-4	ASSLLAGVDCYEQY
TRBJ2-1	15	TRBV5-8	ALWTGGTSGREYEQF
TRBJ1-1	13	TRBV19	ASQTGTGLNTEAF